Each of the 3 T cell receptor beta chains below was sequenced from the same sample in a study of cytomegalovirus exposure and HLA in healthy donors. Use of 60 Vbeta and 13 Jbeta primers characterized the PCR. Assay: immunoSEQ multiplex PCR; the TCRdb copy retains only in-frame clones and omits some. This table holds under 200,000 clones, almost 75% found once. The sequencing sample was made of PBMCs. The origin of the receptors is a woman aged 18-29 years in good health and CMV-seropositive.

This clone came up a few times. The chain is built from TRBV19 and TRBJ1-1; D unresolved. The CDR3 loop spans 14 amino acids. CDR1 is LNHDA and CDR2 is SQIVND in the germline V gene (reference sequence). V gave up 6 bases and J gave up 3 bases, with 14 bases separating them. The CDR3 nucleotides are TGTGCCAGTAGATTTCAGACTTGGGACACTGAAGCTTTCTTT. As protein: CASRFQTWDTEAFF.

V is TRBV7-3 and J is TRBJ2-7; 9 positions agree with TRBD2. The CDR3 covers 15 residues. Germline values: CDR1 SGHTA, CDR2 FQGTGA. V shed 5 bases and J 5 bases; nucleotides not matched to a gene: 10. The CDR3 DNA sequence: TGTGCCAGCAGCCAAACCCCTAGCGGGGCCCACGAGCAGTACTTC. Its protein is CASSQTPSGAHEQYF.

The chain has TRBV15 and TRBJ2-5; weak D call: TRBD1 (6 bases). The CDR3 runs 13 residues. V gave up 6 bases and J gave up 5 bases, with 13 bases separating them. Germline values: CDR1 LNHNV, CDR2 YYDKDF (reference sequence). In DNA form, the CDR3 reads TGTGCCACCAGACGAGGGGGAGCCGAGACCCAGTACTTC. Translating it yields CATRRGGAETQYF.